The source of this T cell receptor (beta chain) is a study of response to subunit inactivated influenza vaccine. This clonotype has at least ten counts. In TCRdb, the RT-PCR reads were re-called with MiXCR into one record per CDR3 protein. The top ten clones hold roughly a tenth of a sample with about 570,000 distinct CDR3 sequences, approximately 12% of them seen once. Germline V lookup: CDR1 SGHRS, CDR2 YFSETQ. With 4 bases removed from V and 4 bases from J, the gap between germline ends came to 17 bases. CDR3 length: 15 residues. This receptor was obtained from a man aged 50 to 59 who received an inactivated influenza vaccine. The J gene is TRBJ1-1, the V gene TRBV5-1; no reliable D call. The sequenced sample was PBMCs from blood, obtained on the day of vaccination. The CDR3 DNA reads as TGCGCCAGCAGCCCCAGCGAGGCCTGGATCACTGAAGCTTTCTTT. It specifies CASSPSEAWITEAFF. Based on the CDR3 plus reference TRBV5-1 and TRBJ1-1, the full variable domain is KAGVTQTPRYLIKTRGQQVTLSCSPISGHRSVSWYQQTPGQGLQFLFEYFSETQRNKGNFPGRFSGRQFSNSRSEMNVSTLELGDSALYLCASSPSEAWITEAFFGQGTRLTVV.